Below are 9 T cell receptor beta chains sequenced from a single sample in a study of blood T cells in healthy people across ages. For the second PCR, which ran for about 7 to 11 cycles, a sample-barcoded 5' primer and a J-beta primer mix were used. TCRdb reanalysed the 5' RACE reads using MiXCR and keeps one entry per CDR3 protein. The sample includes 1 million to 1.2 million distinct CDR3 sequences, 35% to 45% of them seen just once. Sequencing was carried out using blood. The receptor source for this set is a man between 18 and 35 years old in good health.

About this clonotype: A read error may produce the germline difference seen at one junction end. The V call is TRBV7-9, the J call TRBJ2-1; 7 nucleotides align to TRBD2. In germline, CDR1 is SEHNR, CDR2 FQNEAQ (reference sequence). The CDR3 extends over 15 amino acids. CDR3 bases: TGTGCCTGCAGCGGGGAGGGACTCTCCTACAATGAGCAGTTCTTC. The encoded protein is CACSGEGLSYNEQFF.

There are a few counts of this clonotype. The CDR3 nucleotides are TGTGCCAGCTCACCTTTAAGGAACACTGAAGCTTTCTTT. This codes for CASSPLRNTEAFF. The V call is TRBV18, the J call TRBJ1-1; D remains unclear. The CDR3 runs to 13 residues. V lost 3 bases and J lost 1, with 6 bases in between. Germline V gene sequence: CDR1 KGHSH, CDR2 LQKENI.

The genes are TRBV28 and TRBJ2-1, with 7 bases fitting TRBD1. CDR1 is MDHEN and CDR2 is SYDVKM in the germline V gene. V trimming: 6 bases; J trimming: 13 bases; junction bases outside the gene matches: 15. This CDR3 contains 14 residues. CDR3: CASSLDRAAETQFF. CDR3 in DNA: TGTGCCAGCAGCCTAGACAGGGCGGCAGAGACCCAGTTCTTC.

The chain carries TRBV4-2 and TRBJ1-2, with D maybe TRBD1 (6 bases). CDR1 and CDR2 (germline): LGHNA, YNFKEQ. The CDR3 is 15 amino acids. Trimming took off 0 bases at V and 3 bases at J, with 11 bases between the two ends. The CDR3: CASSQDRQDHYGYTF. The CDR3, as DNA: TGTGCCAGCAGCCAAGATCGACAGGACCACTATGGCTACACCTTC.

The rearrangement joins TRBV12-5 to TRBJ2-3; D remains ambiguous. V lost 8 bases, J lost 0 bases, and 12 bases lay in between. The CDR3 loop spans 14 amino acids. Germline V gives CDR1 LGHNT, CDR2 FRNRAP. CDR3 bases: TGTGCTAGTCTTTATAGGATGAGCACAGATACGCAGTATTTT. Translation: CASLYRMSTDTQYF.

J is TRBJ1-4 and V is TRBV14; 9 nucleotides agree with TRBD1. J lost 9 bases, V lost 1 base, and 6 bases had no gene match. The germline V gene encodes CDR1 SGHDN and CDR2 FVKESK. This CDR3 has 15 residues. CDR3 loop: CASSQVGQGTQKLFF. The CDR3 bases are TGTGCCAGCAGCCAAGTGGGACAGGGAACGCAAAAACTGTTTTTT.

This clonotype appeared a few times. The chain is built from TRBV6-1 and TRBJ2-1, with 12 nucleotides matching TRBD2. The junction had 9 bases not matched to a gene; V was cut back by 7 bases and J by 8 bases. From germline, CDR1 is MNHNS and CDR2 SASEGT. This CDR3 comprises 15 residues. In nucleotides, the CDR3 is TGTGCCAGCATCGCAGCGACTAGCGGGGGATATGAGCAGTTCTTC. This translates into CASIAATSGGYEQFF.

This clonotype came up a few times. The chain couples TRBV20-1 to TRBJ1-1; tentative D call: TRBD1 (5 bases). Looked up from germline, CDR1 is DFQATT and CDR2 is SNEGSKA (reference sequence). The CDR3 consists of 15 residues. The V gene lost 3 bases and the J gene lost 1 base, with 15 bases spanning the gap. The CDR3 sequence: CSASGQVPGNTEAFF. The CDR3 DNA is TGCAGTGCTAGTGGACAAGTACCGGGGAACACTGAAGCTTTCTTT.

This sequence joins TRBV12-3 or TRBV12-4 and TRBJ1-5; possible D gene TRBD1, 5 bases. The V gene lost 4 bases and the J gene lost 7 bases, with 11 bases spanning the gap. This CDR3 spans 13 amino acids. DNA for the CDR3: TGTGCCAGCAGTTGGGAGGGGAGGCAGCCCCAGCATTTT. It codes for CASSWEGRQPQHF.